This T cell receptor (beta chain) comes out of a study of OX40 agonist ivuxolimab in advanced cancers. Study at large: With ivuxolimab, an agonistic anti-OX40 (CD134) antibody, patients were treated.

The CDR3 length is 15 residues. General observations from the study: Partly responding patients at 0.1-3.0 mg/kg showed some of the smallest clonal expansion. Expanded clones were, on average, more numerous among CD8+ T cells than CD4+.

Prior autoimmune disease or systemic immunosuppression barred patients. Comments on this clone: Its antigen remains unknown.

Data came from immunoSEQ multiplex PCR; TCRdb stores just in-frame clones and leaves some out. The sample has just over 45,000 clones; roughly 94% are singletons. The source of this sequence is an adult with an advanced solid tumor such as melanoma, head and neck, liver or kidney cancer. This sample comprised CD4+ or CD8+ T cells sorted from blood, obtained in a trial of the OX40 agonist ivuxolimab. The V gene is TRBV12-1, the J gene TRBJ2-7. TRBV12-1 is termed a pseudogene. The CDR3 region has the DNA TGTGCCAGCAGCTTTGTAATGAGGGGGGCTCGCGAGCAGTACTTC. Protein product: CASSFVMRGAREQYF.